Following are 20 T cell receptor beta chains from one sample sequenced in a study of regulatory and conventional T cells in RAG deficiency. Sequencing used immunoSEQ multiplex PCR; TCRdb keeps in-frame clones, though not all of them. The sample shows about 34,000 clones, around 76% of them seen only once. Conventional CD4+ T cells were sorted from blood as CD25-low CD127-high cells. These same data were also listed under a study on regulatory T cells. In that study: Primers: 52 TRBV forward and 13 TRBJ reverse.

Sample: CD4+ effector T cells sorted from blood. The receptors were sampled from a human donor in good health.

The chain has TRBV6-5 and TRBJ1-1; 8 bases match TRBD1. With V trimmed by 4 bases and J by 0 bases, 1 base remained unmatched. CDR3 length: 14 residues. Germline V gives CDR1 MNHEY, CDR2 SVGAGI. The chain's CDR3 is CASSLDRVNTEAFF. In DNA form, the CDR3 reads TGTGCCAGCAGTTTGGACAGGGTGAACACTGAAGCTTTCTTT.

The V and J genes are TRBV1 and TRBJ2-7; the listed D gene, TRBD1, was not tested against the DNA. TRBV1 has pseudogene status. The CDR3 runs 16 residues. This CDR3 reads CTSSQFVDINSYEQYF. DNA of the CDR3: TGCACCAGCAGCCAGTTCGTCGACATAAACTCCTACGAGCAGTACTTC.

Only one count was recorded for this clone. The rearrangement uses TRBV19 and TRBJ2-6; D perhaps matches TRBD2 (5 bases). This CDR3 is 16 amino acids long. CDR1 and CDR2 (germline): LNHDA, SQIVND (reference sequence). With 5 bases removed from V and 0 bases from J, the gap between germline ends came to 11 bases. The DNA for the CDR3 is TGTGCCAGTAGTCCGGGGTCGACCTCTGGGGCCAACGTCCTGACTTTC. It translates to CASSPGSTSGANVLTF.

V gene TRBV4-1 combines with J gene TRBJ2-5; 14 nucleotides align to TRBD2. CDR1 is MGHRA and CDR2 is YSYEKL in the germline V gene. The CDR3 is 16 residues long. V gave up 3 bases and J gave up 4 bases; unmatched junction bases: 4. CDR3: CASSHSGTSGGETQYF. CDR3 bases: TGCGCCAGCAGCCATTCCGGGACTAGCGGGGGAGAGACCCAGTACTTC.

This chain connects TRBV2 to TRBJ1-4; no firm D call. Germline CDR1 SNHLY, CDR2 FYNNEI. V was pared by 4 bases and J by 5 bases, with 5 bases between. The length of the CDR3 is 12 residues. The CDR3 region has the DNA TGTGCCAGCAGTGGGTCAAATGAAAAACTGTTTTTT. Protein: CASSGSNEKLFF.

V gene TRBV10-3 combines with J gene TRBJ2-3, with a weak D call TRBD2 (6 bases). CDR3 length equals 16 residues. Germline V gene lookup returns CDR1 ENHRY and CDR2 SYGVKD. The V gene lost 4 bases and the J gene lost 2 bases, with 16 bases spanning the gap. CDR3 loop: CAISGLGGLNTDTQYF. The CDR3 nucleotides are TGTGCCATCAGTGGGCTCGGGGGACTTAACACAGATACGCAGTATTTT.

The chain employs TRBV5-6 and TRBJ2-7; perhaps TRBD1 as D (5 bases). Trimming took off 1 base at V and 1 base at J, with 9 bases between the two ends. The germline CDR1 and CDR2 sequences are SGHDT and YYEEEE. There are 14 residues in the CDR3. CDR3 loop: CASSLYYRSYEQYF. Written as DNA, the CDR3 is TGTGCCAGCAGCTTGTATTACAGGTCCTACGAGCAGTACTTC.

The chain has TRBV12-5 and TRBJ2-1, with unresolved D. Germline CDR1 is LGHNT and CDR2 is FRNRAP. With 1 base removed from V and 0 bases from J, the gap between germline ends came to 19 bases. The CDR3 totals 19 residues. The DNA for the CDR3 is TGTGCTAGTGGTTTGGCCCAAAGGAGCGCGACAAGCTCCTACAATGAGCAGTTCTTC. This encodes CASGLAQRSATSSYNEQFF.

The chain has TRBV19 and TRBJ2-7; the match to TRBD2 covers 8 bases. J lost 0 bases, V lost 7 bases, and 11 bases had no gene match. From germline, CDR1 is LNHDA and CDR2 SQIVND (reference sequence). The CDR3 covers 16 residues. The CDR3 sequence is CASNSRGAGDSYEQYF. CDR3 sequence (DNA): TGTGCCAGTAACAGCAGGGGAGCGGGGGACTCCTACGAGCAGTACTTC.

The J gene is TRBJ1-5, the V gene TRBV11-1; D unresolved. The V gene lost 5 bases and the J gene lost 3 bases, with 8 bases spanning the gap. This CDR3 has 13 amino acids. Germline V CDR1 and CDR2: SGHAT, FQDESV (reference sequence). The CDR3 sequence is CASSPGTNQPQHF. CDR3 sequence (DNA): TGTGCCAGCAGCCCTGGAACCAATCAGCCCCAGCATTTT. The variable domain in full, with the rest retrieved from reference TRBV11-1 and TRBJ1-5, is EAEVAQSPRYKITEKSQAVAFWCDPISGHATLYWYRQILGQGPELLVQFQDESVVDDSQLPKDRFSAERLKGVDSTLKIQPAELGDSAMYLCASSPGTNQPQHFGDGTRLSIL.

This rearrangement joins TRBV7-3 to TRBJ2-6; perhaps D is TRBD1 or TRBD2 (5 bases each). Germline values: CDR1 SGHTA, CDR2 FQGTGA. Trimming took 5 bases from V and 1 from J, leaving 9 bases between them. The CDR3 spans 15 residues. This CDR3 reads CASSTGTSGANVLTF. In nucleotides, the CDR3 is TGTGCCAGCAGCACCGGGACGTCTGGGGCCAACGTCCTGACTTTC.

This chain uses TRBV28 with TRBJ2-5; D gene ambiguous. In germline, CDR1 is MDHEN, CDR2 SYDVKM. The germline V and J ends were trimmed by 7 bases and 2 bases, with 11 bases remaining between them. The CDR3 has 13 residues. The CDR3 bases are TGTGCCAGCACCATAAAAGGACAAGAGACCCAGTACTTC. Its translation: CASTIKGQETQYF. Full variable domain (outside the CDR3, taken from reference TRBV28 and TRBJ2-5): DVKVTQSSRYLVKRTGEKVFLECVQDMDHENMFWYRQDPGLGLRLIYFSYDVKMKEKGDIPEGYSVSREKKERFSLILESASTNQTSMYLCASTIKGQETQYFGPGTRLLVL.

The chain recombines TRBV7-9 with TRBJ2-7; the D is unclear. V dropped 0 bases and J dropped 0 bases, with 12 bases sitting between them. Germline CDR1 and CDR2: SEHNR and FQNEAQ (reference sequence). The CDR3 contains 16 residues. The CDR3 reads CASSLAAGWSSYEQYF. The CDR3 nucleotides are TGTGCCAGCAGCTTAGCGGCCGGCTGGAGCTCCTACGAGCAGTACTTC.

The V call is TRBV19, the J call TRBJ1-5, with no clear D. This CDR3 has 14 amino acids. V shed 0 bases and J shed 5 bases, with 8 bases lying between them. Germline CDR1 reads LNHDA; CDR2 reads SQIVND (reference sequence). The CDR3 DNA follows: TGTGCCAGTAGTATAGATCGCGGGTATCAGCCCCAGCATTTT. Encoded protein: CASSIDRGYQPQHF. The full variable domain, rest sourced from reference TRBV19 and TRBJ1-5, is DGGITQSPKYLFRKEGQNVTLSCEQNLNHDAMYWYRQDPGQGLRLIYYSQIVNDFQKGDIAEGYSVSREKKESFPLTVTSAQKNPTAFYLCASSIDRGYQPQHFGDGTRLSIL.

The chain uses TRBV6-5 and TRBJ2-7; D is uncertain. Trimming shortened V by 0 bases and J by 1 base, and 7 bases separated the two germline ends. The germline V gene encodes CDR1 MNHEY and CDR2 SVGAGI. The CDR3 has 14 residues. The CDR3 protein is CASSYSTSSYEQYF. CDR3 DNA sequence: TGTGCCAGCAGTTACTCTACATCTTCCTACGAGCAGTACTTC.

The chain joins TRBV13 to TRBJ1-2; weak D call: TRBD1 (6 bases). Germline-derived CDR1 and CDR2 are PRHDT and FYEKMQ (reference sequence). Trimming removed 0 bases from V and 4 bases from J, with 12 bases in between. There are 15 residues in the CDR3. The CDR3 reads CASSLGRGRGYGYTF. For the CDR3, the DNA is TGTGCCAGCAGCTTAGGTCGGGGGCGAGGCTATGGCTACACCTTC.

The V and J genes are TRBV28 and TRBJ2-5; unclear D gene. The CDR3 runs 13 residues. CDR1 and CDR2 (germline): MDHEN, SYDVKM. V lost 3 bases, J lost 10 bases, and 15 bases lay in between. The CDR3 region is CASSLGSRFDQYF. CDR3 bases: TGTGCCAGCAGTTTGGGAAGCCGTTTTGACCAGTACTTC.

This CDR3 is CAISVYPYEQYF. CDR3 coding DNA: TGTGCCATCAGTGTTTACCCCTACGAGCAGTACTTC. The rearrangement links TRBV10-3 to TRBJ2-7; no firm D call. V was pared by 4 bases and J by 2 bases, with 6 bases between. Germline V gives CDR1 ENHRY, CDR2 SYGVKD. The CDR3 loop spans 12 amino acids.

This clone was recorded a few times. This chain links TRBV5-4 with TRBJ1-4; 11 bases are shared with TRBD1. The CDR3 length is 15 residues. Per the germline V gene, CDR1 is SGHNT and CDR2 is YYREEE (reference sequence). V trimming: 5 bases; J trimming: 11 bases; junction bases outside the gene matches: 11. The CDR3 sequence is CASSSGRGTGGKLFF. The CDR3 DNA sequence: TGTGCCAGCAGTTCTGGGCGCGGGACAGGGGGGAAACTGTTTTTT.

The chain's CDR3 is CASSLKGTIGGYTF. In nucleotides, the CDR3 is TGTGCCAGCAGTTTAAAGGGGACAATAGGAGGCTACACCTTC. The rearrangement links TRBV28 to TRBJ1-2; TRBD1 might be the D (6 bases). The V end was cut by 2 bases, the J end by 8 bases, with 15 bases between. The CDR3 consists of 14 residues. Per the germline V gene, CDR1 is MDHEN and CDR2 is SYDVKM.